This paragraph reports one TCR beta chain. Its antigen is currently not known. Base qualities are not at hand, and no much larger clone is one base apart. This sample was taken from a study of cytomegalovirus exposure and HLA in healthy donors (dated by TCRdb to between 2016 and 2019). With respect to the entire study: According to an earlier analysis of several hundred of the donors, some 180 million T cells yielded over 90 million unique TCR beta sequences and approximately 300 Gb of sequence data. The study combined high-throughput TCR immunosequencing, statistical association of individual TCRs with disease status, and machine learning to predict cytomegalovirus infection status. An early release that covered several hundred HLA-typed donors contained approximately 300 gigabases of sequencing data and roughly 84 million unique TCR sequences. The aim of the study was to test whether cataloging public T cell receptors could identify signatures of past pathogen exposure. Using immunosequencing, the study profiled T cell repertoires from 500 to 800 subjects and related those repertoires to cytomegalovirus serostatus. Besides the first cohort of roughly 640 subjects, a separate validation cohort made up of about 120 different subjects was used. Both class I and class II loci were covered by HLA typing, at four-digit resolution. Alongside the repertoire data, information on donor age, sex, ethnicity and CMV serostatus was compiled. To decide whether each TCR beta V gene segment behaved as functional or pseudogenic, an earlier analysis of 587 of the donors relied on high-throughput TCR beta sequencing. A later analysis re-analyzed previously published TCR beta repertoires from hundreds of donors and added high-resolution HLA genotyping to study TCR occurrence patterns. Roughly 5 DR-DQ haplotypes were treated as single units for association and clustering because of strong linkage in the cohort. Among some 410 genotyped donors of the cohort, an average of around 250,000 unique TCR beta nucleotide sequences was sequenced per donor, of which 15% to 20% were non-productive. Typing coverage varied by locus: roughly 629-640 donors for A, B, C, DRB1 and DQB1; around 560 for DQA1; nearly 610 for DPA1; more than 450 for DPB1. Genome-wide SNP genotypes for about three fifths of the roughly 700 donors were used in a later genetic analysis, which treated that subset as a discovery cohort. Every discovery cohort repertoire had been produced on one sequencing platform. In the later analysis, no new phenotypic data were used to find candidate immune exposures; instead, reliance was placed on TCR beta sequences and their occurrence across donors. The genetic ancestry cluster associated with self-reported Caucasian donors included 81% of the roughly 400 genotyped donors.

Findings and caveats that apply to the study as a whole: A cluster of highly shared sequence variants was judged likely to be a technical artifact of the sequencing pipeline. Because HLA typing was missing for some donors at each locus, association tests included only the typed subset. According to the authors, the approach could potentially be generalized to other disease states and immunological phenotypes. The classifier was reported to diagnose cytomegalovirus status with high specificity and sensitivity in both the original and validation cohorts. In an earlier analysis of around 500 of the donors, most TCR beta V segments appeared in productive rearrangements about 87% or about 30% of the time, broadly matching IMGT annotations. Sequencing depth was assumed to be roughly uniform across donors in the presence/absence analyses, though that assumption may not hold. Linkage disequilibrium might explain the correlated functional status among segregating V segments, but an unknown experimental factor could not be ruled out. At a false discovery rate of 0.05, a later analysis linked 15,000 to 20,000 TCR beta sequences to specific HLA alleles. Because counts were too low, roughly 16 rarely observed V segments, including chromosome 9 orphons, were left out of the earlier analysis of 587 of the donors. A further reported finding was that TCR beta sequences accurately predicted the HLA-A and HLA-B alleles for most subjects in the first cohort. According to a later analysis, most CMV-associated TCR beta chains appeared to be HLA-restricted, and the HLA associations seemed to be driven largely by CMV exposure. The only immune exposure information available for the cohort was CMV serostatus. Across donors, most TCR sequences were observed very rarely, whereas some public TCRs were present in many individuals. A few of the identified cytomegalovirus-associated TCR beta chains were confirmed in vitro to be specific for cytomegalovirus antigens. In a later analysis, several top co-occurrence clusters were reported to appear linked to parvovirus B19, influenza, CMV and Epstein-Barr virus. A later genetic analysis associated a missense DCLRE1C variant with V-gene and J-gene trimming of TCR beta chains, and an independent cohort replicated the association. A later analysis found that TCR association rates varied across HLA loci, with DRB1 alleles showing the most associated TCRs and HLA-C alleles the fewest. The study listed 150 to 200 TCR beta chains as associated with cytomegalovirus. In a later analysis, HLA-associated TCR beta chains showed more clonal expansion and lower generation probabilities than non-associated chains that were equally common. Some IMGT-functional V segments, including TRBV6-2 and TRBV6-3, could not be told apart with the 87-base-pair reads, so those segments were excluded. Only TCR beta chains were sequenced in this cohort, and the absence of alpha or paired-chain data limited detectable features. In a later genetic analysis, fewer N-insertions in productive TCRs were reported among donors in an Asian-associated ancestry cluster than the approximately 710-donor mean. Strong co-occurrence of HLA alleles, especially DR and DQ, made assigning TCR associations to individual alleles difficult.

In total, just over 650 healthy bone marrow donors made up the cohort. Cohort members were all nominally healthy when sampled, although unrecorded immune exposures were likely present. The donor was CMV seronegative and belonged to the group of several hundred seronegative cohort members. A peripheral blood sample was collected from each donor, and TCR beta sequencing was performed on peripheral blood mononuclear cells. The Qiagen DNeasy Blood Extraction Kit was used to extract genomic DNA from the blood cell samples. Trimming leaves V shorter by 4 bases and J shorter by 11 bases, with the junction holding 7 bases beyond the gene matches. As encoded in the germline V gene (reference sequence), CDR1 is SEHNR while CDR2 is FQNEAQ. From the cysteine through the phenylalanine, the CDR3 covers 14 amino acids. Only the CDR3 region is kept as DNA, spanning 42 bases read in frame from base 1. The method was the immunoSEQ multiplex PCR assay. For the multiplex PCR, a mixture combining 60 forward primers for TCR Vbeta segments and 13 reverse primers for TCR Jbeta segments was used. The CDR3 region of rearranged TCR beta genes was amplified from genomic DNA with a multiplex PCR assay. The Illumina HiSeq System was used to sequence the amplified TCR beta libraries as 87-base-pair reads. In the original analysis: Across the roughly 670 repertoires, a later analysis counted 75 million to 90 million unique TCR beta chains, roughly 11 million of which were shared by at least two donors. Raw reads were error-corrected and collapsed into unique sequences by a nearest-neighbor algorithm in which closely related sequences were merged to remove PCR and sequencing errors. Alignment of CDR3 sequences to IMGT reference sequences was used to assign V, D and J gene segments. For a sequence to be retained, a match of at least six nucleotides was required to both a V gene segment and a J gene segment. A rearrangement counted as productive if the CDR3 had no stop codons and remained in frame with V and J, and every other rearrangement counted as non-productive. Following IMGT convention, CDR3 was defined as the stretch from the second conserved V-encoded cysteine up to the conserved J-encoded phenylalanine. The earlier analysis of around 640 of the donors excluded sequences that lacked an unambiguous match to a single V gene segment. In an earlier analysis of around 590 of the donors, a V segment was called functional when productive rearrangements were above 56.7%, and segregating when the standard deviation between donors exceeded 5%. A statistical classification framework was built for diagnosing cytomegalovirus status from the catalog of TCR beta chain sequences. A later analysis assigned V and J genes by comparing TCR nucleotide sequences with IMGT/GENE-DB human TR gene sequences. Using the TCRdist pipeline, a later analysis assigned CDR3 sequences along with most-parsimonious VDJ recombination scenarios. In a later analysis, every TCR beta chain was defined by the combination of its CDR3 amino acid sequence and its V-gene family, and reads without a unique V-gene family were dropped. To address suspected cross-contamination and a sequencing artifact, a later analysis removed 592 highly shared, low-generation-probability nucleotide sequences. For each public chain, a later analysis derived a clonal expansion index from normalized ranks of inferred template counts within each repertoire. Generation probabilities in a later analysis came from a VDJ recombination model fitted to out-of-frame rearrangements, and those results were checked against IGoR. In a later analysis, TCR-TCR, TCR-HLA and TCR-CMV co-occurrence was scored with hypergeometric tests, and a repertoire-size bias correction was applied to TCR pairs. False discovery rates were estimated in a later analysis by permuting HLA or CMV assignments 20 times. In a later analysis, co-occurring TCRs were grouped using DBSCAN, and TCRdist sequence similarity was added for clustering within HLA-allele-positive subsets. Repertoires with fewer than 30,000 or more than 120,000 public chains were left out of co-occurrence clustering, as were several repertoires with anomalous nucleotide sharing. TCRdb took over this immuneACCESS table, retaining in-frame rearrangements with V and J assigned. Such tables are incomplete; in checked studies, under half of the missing clones stem from an unresolved V gene, and the remainder is unexplained. D and trimming were read from the DNA, whereas the V and J calls and clone size are those reported in that table. This sample comprises about 140,000 clones, roughly 77% of them detected only once. Jointly, the top ten make up around 3.2% of the sample.

The clonotype was recovered from a middle-aged man in good health and CMV-seronegative. Sequences were obtained from PBMCs. The chain was built from TRBV7-9 and TRBJ1-6; 8 nucleotides in the junction match TRBD1. The DNA is TGTGCCAGCAGCTCACAGGGGGGTTCGACACCCCTCCACTTT. Protein translation: CASSSQGGSTPLHF.